These 13 T cell receptor beta chains were all obtained from the same sample, sequenced in a study of multiple sclerosis patients with progressive multifocal leukoencephalopathy. Sequencing was performed with immunoSEQ multiplex PCR; in TCRdb, only in-frame clones are kept and a portion is missing. The sample records more than 30,000 clones, about 91% being singletons. Indicated time point: time of PML onset. The specimen was PBMCs, collected from a patient treated with natalizumab. These receptors were taken from a woman in her thirties or forties with progressive multifocal leukoencephalopathy.

The chain combines TRBV6-5 with TRBJ1-6; 10 bases match TRBD1. The CDR3 is 14 residues long. Germline V lookup: CDR1 MNHEY, CDR2 SVGAGI. The V and J ends lost 5 bases and 10 bases, in that order; junction bases with no gene match: 5. The DNA of the CDR3 is TGTGCCAGCAGTCCCCGGGACAGGGGATCACCCCTCCACTTT. This codes for CASSPRDRGSPLHF.

This chain links TRBV19 with TRBJ2-4; D uncertain. Trimming took 3 bases from V and 1 from J, leaving 7 bases between them. The CDR3 extends over 14 amino acids. Germline V gene data show CDR1 as LNHDA and CDR2 as SQIVND (reference sequence). The CDR3 nucleotides read TGTGCCAGTAGTATGGGCAGGGCCAAAAACATTCAGTACTTC. Protein product: CASSMGRAKNIQYF.

The chain employs TRBV19 and TRBJ1-1; D is undetermined. Germline V gives CDR1 LNHDA, CDR2 SQIVND (reference sequence). Trimming took 1 base from V and 6 from J, leaving 12 bases between them. There are 14 residues in the CDR3. CDR3 protein: CASSIAPVGAEAFF. The CDR3 DNA reads TGTGCCAGTAGTATAGCCCCGGTGGGAGCTGAAGCTTTCTTT.

The J gene is TRBJ2-5, the V gene TRBV19; D is perhaps TRBD1 (6 bases). The CDR3 sequence is 14 residues long. Germline CDR1 and CDR2: LNHDA and SQIVND (reference sequence). Trimming stripped 4 bases from V and 1 base from J, with 10 bases between. CDR3 sequence reads: CASSTQGAQETQYF. CDR3 coding DNA: TGTGCCAGTAGTACACAGGGAGCCCAAGAGACCCAGTACTTC.

V gene TRBV19 combines with J gene TRBJ2-2; 10 nucleotides line up with TRBD2. The CDR3 loop spans 16 amino acids. Trimming removed 5 bases from V and 6 bases from J; junction bases left unmatched: 9. The germline CDR1 and CDR2 sequences are LNHDA and SQIVND (reference sequence). The CDR3 region has the DNA TGTGCCAGTAGTCCCCTAGCGGGGGTGAGGGCCGGGGAGCTGTTTTTT. Translating gives CASSPLAGVRAGELFF.

Concerning this clone itself: The same CDR3 is also encoded by other DNA sequences in this sample. The chain recombines TRBV6-5 with TRBJ2-5, with D tentatively TRBD2 (5 bases). Germline V gene sequence: CDR1 MNHEY, CDR2 SVGAGI. The CDR3 extends over 13 amino acids. Deletions cut 6 bases from V and 3 bases from J, with 11 bases between. Here the CDR3 reads CASSRTGKETQYF. The CDR3 coding sequence is TGTGCCAGCAGCCGGACGGGAAAAGAGACCCAGTACTTC.

The chain combines TRBV4-3 with TRBJ1-1; weak D call: TRBD1 (5 bases). The CDR3 has 15 residues. Germline assignment: CDR1 LGHNA and CDR2 YSLEER. V was cut by 4 bases and J by 0 bases, with 12 bases left in between. The CDR3 loop is CASSLSRDVNTEAFF. In nucleotides, the CDR3 is TGCGCCAGCAGCCTCAGCCGGGACGTGAACACTGAAGCTTTCTTT.

The sample holds a few counts of this clone. The V and J genes are TRBV28 and TRBJ1-1; no reliable D call. In germline, CDR1 is MDHEN, CDR2 SYDVKM. The CDR3 has 13 residues. Trimming left V 5 bases short and J 4 bases short, with 11 bases between. In DNA form, the CDR3 reads TGTGCCAGCAGTCCCAATTGGGGCACTGAAGCTTTCTTT. This translates into CASSPNWGTEAFF.

The rearrangement links TRBV11-2 to TRBJ1-2; D is undetermined. Trimming pared 0 bases from V and 8 bases from J, leaving 7 bases between. This CDR3 is 12 amino acids long. The germline V gene has CDR1 SGHAT and CDR2 FQNNGV. In nucleotides, the CDR3 is TGTGCCAGCAGCTTAGACGGCGGGGGCTACACCTTC. Protein: CASSLDGGGYTF.

This chain links TRBV5-5 with TRBJ1-5; a weak D match, TRBD1 (5 bases). This CDR3 region has 16 residues. V gave up 3 bases and J gave up 0 bases, with 13 bases separating them. The germline V gene encodes CDR1 SGHKS and CDR2 YYEKEE (reference sequence). The CDR3 here is CASSSGTVNSNQPQHF. CDR3 DNA sequence: TGTGCCAGCAGCTCAGGGACGGTCAATAGCAATCAGCCCCAGCATTTT. Looking up the rest from reference TRBV5-5 and TRBJ1-5 gives the full variable domain: DAGVTQSPTHLIKTRGQQVTLRCSPISGHKSVSWYQQVLGQGPQFIFQYYEKEERGRGNFPDRFSARQFPNYSSELNVNALLLGDSALYLCASSSGTVNSNQPQHFGDGTRLSIL.

The CDR3 reads CASSEAEIGVQTQYF. The CDR3 DNA reads TGTGCCAGCAGTGAAGCTGAGATAGGAGTGCAGACCCAGTACTTC. V and J are TRBV6-1 and TRBJ2-5; unclear D gene. This CDR3 region has 15 residues. Germline V gives CDR1 MNHNS, CDR2 SASEGT. V was pared by 0 bases and J by 6 bases, with 14 bases between.

This clone was detected once. The chain uses TRBV7-2 and TRBJ2-5; tentative D call: TRBD2 (5 bases). The germline CDR1 and CDR2 sequences are SGHTA and FQGNSA. This CDR3 contains 15 residues. The V end was cut by 1 base, the J end by 3 bases, with 12 bases between. For the CDR3, the DNA is TGTGCCAGCAGCTTAGAAATGGACTTAAAAGAGACCCAGTACTTC. Translated, it gives CASSLEMDLKETQYF.

The genes are TRBV19 and TRBJ2-1, with 7 bases matching TRBD2. The V gene's germline CDR1 is LNHDA and CDR2 SQIVND (reference sequence). The CDR3 runs 15 residues. The ends lost 8 bases at V and 0 bases at J; junction bases unmatched: 7. The CDR3 sequence: CASALGGSSYNEQFF. DNA for the CDR3: TGTGCCAGTGCTTTGGGGGGGAGCTCCTACAATGAGCAGTTCTTC.